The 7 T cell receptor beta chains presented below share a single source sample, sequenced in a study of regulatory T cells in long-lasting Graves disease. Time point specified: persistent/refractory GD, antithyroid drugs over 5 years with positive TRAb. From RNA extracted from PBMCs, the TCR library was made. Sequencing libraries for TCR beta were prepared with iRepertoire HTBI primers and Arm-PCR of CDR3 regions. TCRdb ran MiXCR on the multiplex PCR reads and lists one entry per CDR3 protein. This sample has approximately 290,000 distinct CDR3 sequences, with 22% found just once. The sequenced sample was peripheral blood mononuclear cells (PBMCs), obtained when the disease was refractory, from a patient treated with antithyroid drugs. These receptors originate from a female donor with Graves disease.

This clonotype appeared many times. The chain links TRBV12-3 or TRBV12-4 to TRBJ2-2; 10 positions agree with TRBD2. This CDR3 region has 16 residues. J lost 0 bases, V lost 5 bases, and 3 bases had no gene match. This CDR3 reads CASSAGTSANTGELFF. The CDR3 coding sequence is TGTGCCAGCAGTGCCGGGACTAGCGCGAACACCGGGGAGCTGTTTTTT.

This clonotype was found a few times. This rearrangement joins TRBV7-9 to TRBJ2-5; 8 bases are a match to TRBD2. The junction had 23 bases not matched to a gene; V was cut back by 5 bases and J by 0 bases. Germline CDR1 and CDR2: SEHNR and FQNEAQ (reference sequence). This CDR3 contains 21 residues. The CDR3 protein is CASSPPVRGSGSWGYQETQYF. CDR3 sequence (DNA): TGTGCCAGCAGCCCCCCAGTTCGCGGGAGCGGGAGTTGGGGATACCAAGAGACCCAGTACTTC.

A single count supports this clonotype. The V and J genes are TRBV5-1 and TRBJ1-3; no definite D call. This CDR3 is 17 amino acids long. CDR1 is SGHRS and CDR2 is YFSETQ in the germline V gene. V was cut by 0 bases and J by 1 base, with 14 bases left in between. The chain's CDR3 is CASSLEVAHSSGNTIYF. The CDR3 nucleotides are TGCGCCAGCAGCTTGGAGGTGGCGCATTCATCTGGAAACACCATATATTTT. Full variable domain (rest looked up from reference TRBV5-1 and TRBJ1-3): KAGVTQTPRYLIKTRGQQVTLSCSPISGHRSVSWYQQTPGQGLQFLFEYFSETQRNKGNFPGRFSGRQFSNSRSEMNVSTLELGDSALYLCASSLEVAHSSGNTIYFGEGSWLTVV.

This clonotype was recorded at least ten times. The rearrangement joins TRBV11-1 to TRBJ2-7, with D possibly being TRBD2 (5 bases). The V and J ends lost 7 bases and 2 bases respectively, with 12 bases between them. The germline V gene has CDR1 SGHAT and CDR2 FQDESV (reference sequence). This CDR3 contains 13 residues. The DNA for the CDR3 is TGTGCCAGCAAAGGGTACGGGACCTACGAGCAGTACTTC. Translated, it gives CASKGYGTYEQYF. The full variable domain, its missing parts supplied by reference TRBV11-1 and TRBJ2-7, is EAEVAQSPRYKITEKSQAVAFWCDPISGHATLYWYRQILGQGPELLVQFQDESVVDDSQLPKDRFSAERLKGVDSTLKIQPAELGDSAMYLCASKGYGTYEQYFGPGTRLTVT.

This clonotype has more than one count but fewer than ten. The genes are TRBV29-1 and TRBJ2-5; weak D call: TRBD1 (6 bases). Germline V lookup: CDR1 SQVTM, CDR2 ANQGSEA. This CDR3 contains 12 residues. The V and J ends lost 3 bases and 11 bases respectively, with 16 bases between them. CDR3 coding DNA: TGCAGCGTTGACGGGACACAGTCGGAGCAGTACTTC. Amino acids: CSVDGTQSEQYF.

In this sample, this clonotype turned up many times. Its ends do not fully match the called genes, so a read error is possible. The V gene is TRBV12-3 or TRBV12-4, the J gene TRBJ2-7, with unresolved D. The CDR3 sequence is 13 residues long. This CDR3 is CANSLGREVEQYF. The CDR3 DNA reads TGTGCCAACAGTTTGGGTAGGGAAGTCGAGCAGTACTTC.

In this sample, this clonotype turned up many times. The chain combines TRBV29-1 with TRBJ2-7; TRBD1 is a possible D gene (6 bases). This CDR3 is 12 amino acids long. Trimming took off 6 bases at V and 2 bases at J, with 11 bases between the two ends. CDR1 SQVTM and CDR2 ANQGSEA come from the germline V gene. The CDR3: CSVLTGAYEQYF. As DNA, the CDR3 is TGCAGCGTATTGACAGGTGCCTACGAGCAGTACTTC.